This TCR beta chain was documented in a study of shared clonotypes between healthy human individuals. CDR1 is MNHEY, CDR2 SMNVEV, per germline (reference sequence). This CDR3 is built from 17 residues. The junction had 14 bases not matched to a gene; V was cut back by 5 bases and J by 2 bases. The assay was immunoSEQ multiplex PCR, and TCRdb's table has in-frame clones only and misses some. The profile covers about a million clones, with about 70% appearing a single time and approximately 1.5% taken by the ten largest. Sequences were obtained from memory CD4+ T cells sorted from blood. As to subset: CD45RA-negative fraction. This TCR was sampled from a man aged 18 to 30 in good health. The J gene is TRBJ1-2, the V gene TRBV27; TRBD1 aligns across 7 bases. CDR3 region: CASSPRQGTTYNYGYTF. CDR3 sequence (DNA): TGTGCCAGCAGTCCAAGACAGGGAACCACTTACAACTATGGCTACACCTTC.